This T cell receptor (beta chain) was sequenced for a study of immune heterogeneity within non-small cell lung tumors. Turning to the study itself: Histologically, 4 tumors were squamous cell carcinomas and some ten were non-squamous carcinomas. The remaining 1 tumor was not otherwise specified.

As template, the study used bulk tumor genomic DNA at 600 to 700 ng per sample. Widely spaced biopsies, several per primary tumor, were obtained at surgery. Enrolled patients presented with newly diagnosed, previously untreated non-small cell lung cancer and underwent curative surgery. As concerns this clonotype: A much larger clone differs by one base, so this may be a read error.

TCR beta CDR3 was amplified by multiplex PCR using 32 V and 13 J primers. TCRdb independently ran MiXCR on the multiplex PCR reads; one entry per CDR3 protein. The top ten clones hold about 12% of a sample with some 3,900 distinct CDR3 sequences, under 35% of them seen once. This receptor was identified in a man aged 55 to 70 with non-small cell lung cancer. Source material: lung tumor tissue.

The CDR3 sequence is CVSSLGRAIDTQYF. The CDR3 DNA is TGTGTCAGCAGTCTCGGGAGAGCGATAGATACGCAGTATTTT. V usage is TRBV12-3 or TRBV12-4 and J usage is TRBJ2-3; a possible D gene is TRBD2 (6 bases). The CDR3 sequence is 14 residues long.